Below, 25 T cell receptor beta chains from the same sample are listed, as sequenced in a study of CD8 T cells in Susac syndrome. It was with random hexamers that 0.5 to 1 ug RNA was reverse transcribed. TCRdb analysed the immunoSEQ multiplex PCR reads with MiXCR anew, one entry per CDR3 protein. The data contain 330,000 or so distinct CDR3 sequences, about 91% of them singletons. Sequencing was done on a sample of CD8+ T cells from PBMCs. The receptors originated from a human donor with multiple sclerosis.

This chain connects TRBV13 to TRBJ2-3, with a weak D call TRBD2 (5 bases). Per germline, CDR1 PRHDT and CDR2 FYEKMQ (reference sequence). The CDR3 has 15 amino acids. Trimming removed 4 bases from V and 4 bases from J, with 15 bases in between. CDR3 in DNA: TGTGCCAGCAGCTCGTACATGGAGAGGGCAGATACGCAGTATTTT. This gives the protein CASSSYMERADTQYF.

The V call is TRBV27, the J call TRBJ2-1; D unresolved. Trimming took 4 bases from V and 2 from J, leaving 6 bases between them. The CDR3 consists of 13 residues. CDR1 is MNHEY, CDR2 SMNVEV, per germline (reference sequence). CDR3 DNA sequence: TGTGCCAGCAGTTACAGCGCCTACAATGAGCAGTTCTTC. Translation: CASSYSAYNEQFF.

The sample holds one count of this clonotype. The rearrangement joins TRBV3-1 to TRBJ1-6; D gene unclear. The CDR3 contains 15 residues. Trimming shortened V by 5 bases and J by 8 bases, and 16 bases separated the two germline ends. Per the germline V gene, CDR1 is LGHDT and CDR2 is YNNKEL (reference sequence). This CDR3 is CASSSRQVAYSPLHF. The DNA of the CDR3 is TGTGCCAGCAGCTCCCGTCAGGTCGCCTATTCACCCCTCCACTTT.

This clonotype has only one observation. The chain carries TRBV7-9 and TRBJ1-2; no reliable D call. The germline V gene has CDR1 SEHNR and CDR2 FQNEAQ (reference sequence). The ends were cut back, 2 bases at V and 6 bases at J, with 10 bases in the middle. This CDR3 region has 13 residues. In DNA, the CDR3 is TGTGCCAGCAGCTTATATGGTGTGGATGGCTACACCTTC. Its protein is CASSLYGVDGYTF.

V usage is TRBV5-4 and J usage is TRBJ2-5; a possible D gene is TRBD2 (5 bases). The CDR3 totals 14 residues. V lost 1 base and J 3 bases, leaving 10 bases between the germline ends. Germline-derived CDR1 and CDR2 are SGHNT and YYREEE (reference sequence). CDR3 DNA: TGTGCCAGCAGCTTGTTTGACGGGGAAGAGACCCAGTACTTC. Protein product: CASSLFDGEETQYF.

This clonotype was observed a few times. The chain recombines TRBV6-6 with TRBJ2-7, with 8 bases that match TRBD1. V dropped 2 bases and J dropped 5; count of bases not matched to a gene: 5. Germline V lookup: CDR1 MNHNY, CDR2 SVGAGI (reference sequence). The length of the CDR3 is 14 residues. In nucleotides, the CDR3 is TGTGCCAGCAGTTACGCGGACAGGGCCCACGAGCAGTACTTC. Its protein is CASSYADRAHEQYF.

The chain couples TRBV1 to TRBJ2-7; the table's D call TRBD2 went unverified against the DNA. TRBV1 is recorded as a pseudogene. This CDR3 is built from 14 residues. The CDR3 DNA is TGCACCAGCAGCCAAGGGGACTCGCCCTACGAGCAGTACTTC. This translates into CTSSQGDSPYEQYF.

The chain carries TRBV3-1 and TRBJ2-2, with 10 bases identical to TRBD1. The CDR3 runs to 15 residues. Trimming at V came to 6 bases and at J to 6 bases, leaving 7 bases not matched to a gene. Looked up from germline, CDR1 is LGHDT and CDR2 is YNNKEL (reference sequence). The CDR3 DNA reads TGTGCCAGCAGGGGGACAGGGGAAAGGGCCGGGGAGCTGTTTTTT. Its protein is CASRGTGERAGELFF. Using reference TRBV3-1 and TRBJ2-2 for the parts outside the CDR3, the full variable domain is DTAVSQTPKYLVTQMGNDKSIKCEQNLGHDTMYWYKQDSKKFLKIMFSYNNKELIINETVPNRFSPKSPDKAHLNLHINSLELGDSAVYFCASRGTGERAGELFFGEGSRLTVL.

The chain couples TRBV6-5 to TRBJ2-1, with 11 bases fitting TRBD2. The CDR3 covers 16 residues. In germline, CDR1 is MNHEY, CDR2 SVGAGI. V was clipped by 2 bases and J by 1 base; unmatched bases: 1. The CDR3 here is CASSYGTSGSYNEQFF. DNA of the CDR3: TGTGCCAGCAGTTACGGGACTAGCGGATCCTACAATGAGCAGTTCTTC.

The chain recombines TRBV6-2 or TRBV6-3 with TRBJ1-2; 7 nucleotides line up with TRBD1. The CDR3 is made up of 13 amino acids. Germline V gives CDR1 MNHEY, CDR2 SVGEGT. The trim removed 7 bases at V and 8 bases at J, leaving 10 bases unmatched. The CDR3 DNA is TGTGCCAGCACTCAGGGGGTCGGCTCCGGCTACACCTTC. Translating it yields CASTQGVGSGYTF.

This sequence joins TRBV3-1 and TRBJ2-7; unclear D gene. V lost 0 bases to trimming and J lost 2 bases, with 14 bases between them. The CDR3 is 16 residues long. Looked up from germline, CDR1 is LGHDT and CDR2 is YNNKEL (reference sequence). This CDR3 is CASSQDLAGNTYEQYF. In nucleotides, the CDR3 is TGTGCCAGCAGCCAAGATCTTGCTGGTAACACCTACGAGCAGTACTTC.

J is TRBJ2-3 and V is TRBV5-4; D is uncertain. The CDR3 contains 12 residues. The germline V and J ends were trimmed by 7 bases and 2 bases, with 8 bases remaining between them. Germline CDR1 and CDR2: SGHNT and YYREEE (reference sequence). This CDR3 is CASSYLTDTQYF. The CDR3 DNA reads TGTGCCAGCTCATACCTCACAGATACGCAGTATTTT.

CDR3 in amino acids: CASLQGAGGELFF. The CDR3 DNA sequence: TGTGCCAGTTTACAGGGGGCTGGCGGGGAGCTGTTTTTT. The V gene is TRBV27, the J gene TRBJ2-2; TRBD1 aligns across 9 bases. J lost 7 bases, V lost 9 bases, and 6 bases had no gene match. The CDR3 contains 13 residues. CDR1 and CDR2 (germline): MNHEY, SMNVEV (reference sequence).

The rearrangement uses TRBV19 and TRBJ2-1; TRBD2 might be the D (5 bases). Trimming pared 3 bases from V and 7 bases from J, leaving 10 bases between. The CDR3 is 13 amino acids. Germline V CDR1 and CDR2: LNHDA, SQIVND (reference sequence). CDR3 nucleotide sequence: TGTGCCAGTAGTATTCTCGGCGGGAATGAGCAGTTCTTC. Translation gives CASSILGGNEQFF. Variable domain in full (rest from reference TRBV19 and TRBJ2-1): DGGITQSPKYLFRKEGQNVTLSCEQNLNHDAMYWYRQDPGQGLRLIYYSQIVNDFQKGDIAEGYSVSREKKESFPLTVTSAQKNPTAFYLCASSILGGNEQFFGPGTRLTVL.

This rearrangement joins TRBV6-2 or TRBV6-3 to TRBJ2-5; TRBD1 aligns across 8 bases. The CDR3 sequence is 14 residues long. V dropped 7 bases and J dropped 2; count of bases not matched to a gene: 6. The germline V gene has CDR1 MNHEY and CDR2 SVGEGT. CDR3 in DNA: TGTGCCAGCACCGAGACAGGGGCGCAAGAGACCCAGTACTTC. It is translated as CASTETGAQETQYF.

This chain uses TRBV15 with TRBJ2-7; 9 bases are shared with TRBD2. Trimming took 3 bases from V and 0 from J; bases not matched to a gene: 6. From germline, CDR1 is LNHNV and CDR2 YYDKDF (reference sequence). The CDR3 loop spans 16 amino acids. CDR3 residues: CATSSSSGVRSYEQYF. The CDR3 nucleotides are TGTGCCACCAGCAGTTCTAGCGGGGTTCGCTCCTACGAGCAGTACTTC.

V is TRBV7-9 and J is TRBJ1-2; tentative D call: TRBD1 (5 bases). Looked up from germline, CDR1 is SEHNR and CDR2 is FQNEAQ (reference sequence). This CDR3 is built from 16 residues. V lost 7 bases to trimming and J lost 5 bases, with 23 bases between them. The DNA of the CDR3 is TGTGCCAGCAACGAAATATCGGCCGGGGGAAATTATGGCTACACCTTC. Translation gives CASNEISAGGNYGYTF.

This rearrangement joins TRBV11-2 to TRBJ2-7, with D perhaps matching TRBD1 (6 bases). The CDR3 has 16 residues. V was trimmed by 4 bases and J by 3 bases, leaving 19 bases between them. CDR1 is SGHAT and CDR2 is FQNNGV in the germline V gene. CDR3 sequence (DNA): TGTGCCAGCAGCTCACCTTCAAGACAGGCCGACTACGAGCAGTACTTC. This sequence encodes CASSSPSRQADYEQYF. The full variable domain, with the rest looked up from reference TRBV11-2 and TRBJ2-7, is EAGVAQSPRYKIIEKRQSVAFWCNPISGHATLYWYQQILGQGPKLLIQFQNNGVVDDSQLPKDRFSAERLKGVDSTLKIQPAKLEDSAVYLCASSSPSRQADYEQYFGPGTRLTVT.

The chain uses TRBV2 and TRBJ1-5; D is unresolved. The CDR3 covers 11 residues. The germline gives CDR1 SNHLY, CDR2 FYNNEI. The V end lost 3 bases, the J end lost 6 bases, and 3 bases lay between the germline ends. The CDR3 is CASSDGQPQHF. Here the CDR3 DNA reads TGTGCCAGCAGTGACGGTCAGCCCCAGCATTTT.

CDR3 protein: CASSGTHSTDTQYF. CDR3 sequence (DNA): TGTGCCAGCAGCGGGACACACAGCACAGATACGCAGTATTTT. The V gene is TRBV9, the J gene TRBJ2-3; a possible D gene is TRBD1 (5 bases). Per germline, CDR1 SGDLS and CDR2 YYNGEE. Trimming cost V 3 bases and J 0 bases, with 8 bases left between them. The length of the CDR3 is 14 residues.

The chain uses TRBV20-1 and TRBJ2-2, with D perhaps matching TRBD2 (6 bases). The CDR3 length is 13 residues. CDR1 is DFQATT and CDR2 is SNEGSKA in the germline V gene (reference sequence). Trimming stripped 3 bases from V and 1 base from J, with 6 bases between. The CDR3, as DNA: TGCAGTGCTAGGGAGGGGAACACCGGGGAGCTGTTTTTT. Amino acids: CSAREGNTGELFF.

CDR3 loop: CASSQEGLSSGYEQYF. Written as DNA, the CDR3 is TGTGCCAGCAGCCAAGAAGGGTTGTCTAGCGGCTACGAGCAGTACTTC. The chain employs TRBV3-1 and TRBJ2-7; TRBD2 aligns across 7 bases. The junction had 8 bases not matched to a gene; V was cut back by 0 bases and J by 3 bases. CDR1 LGHDT and CDR2 YNNKEL come from the germline V gene (reference sequence). The CDR3 is made up of 16 amino acids.

This chain links TRBV21-1 with TRBJ2-7; the table's D gene call, TRBD2, was not cross checked with the DNA. TRBV21-1 is assigned pseudogene status. The CDR3 sequence is 13 residues long. The CDR3 reads CASSKGLEGEQYF. CDR3 DNA: TGTGCCAGCAGCAAAGGGCTAGAGGGCGAGCAGTACTTC.

The chain carries TRBV27 and TRBJ2-3, with 7 bases that match TRBD1. The CDR3 spans 17 residues. CDR1 MNHEY and CDR2 SMNVEV come from the germline V gene (reference sequence). J was trimmed by 0 bases and V by 1 base; bases with no gene match: 7. The CDR3 bases are TGTGCCAGCAGTTTATTCGGACAGGTTACTAGCACAGATACGCAGTATTTT. This gives the protein CASSLFGQVTSTDTQYF.

The chain carries TRBV20-1 and TRBJ2-1, with D possibly matching TRBD1 (7 bases). This CDR3 is built from 16 residues. The germline gives CDR1 DFQATT, CDR2 SNEGSKA (reference sequence). Trimming removed 1 base at V and 2 bases at J, with 15 bases between. The CDR3, as DNA: TGCAGTGCTAGAGCGCTAGGAGGGGGCCCCTACAATGAGCAGTTCTTC. Encoded protein: CSARALGGGPYNEQFF.